Detailed here is one T cell receptor (beta chain). This sample was taken from a study of type 1 and type 2 diabetes patients. Overall study context: Participants included type 1 and type 2 diabetes patients plus nondiabetic controls.

Deletions cut 11 bases from V and 1 base from J, with 8 bases between. The CDR3 is made up of 12 amino acids. Germline V gene lookup returns CDR1 SNHLY and CDR2 FYNNEI. PCR was run on genomic DNA. A primer set of 30 forward and 13 reverse primers amplified the CDR3. Via MiXCR, TCRdb re-called the multiplex PCR reads, giving one row per CDR3 protein. The profile covers approximately 260,000 distinct CDR3 sequences, with around 47% appearing a single time and roughly 13% taken by the ten largest. Ten milliliters of peripheral blood were drawn from each donor. This sequence originates from a man younger than 30 with type 2 diabetes. The rearrangement joins TRBV2 to TRBJ2-2; tentative D call: TRBD1 (5 bases). The sequencing input was peripheral blood mononuclear cells (PBMCs). CDR3 amino acids: CAEGVNTGELFF. The CDR3 DNA is TGTGCCGAAGGGGTGAACACCGGGGAGCTGTTTTTT.